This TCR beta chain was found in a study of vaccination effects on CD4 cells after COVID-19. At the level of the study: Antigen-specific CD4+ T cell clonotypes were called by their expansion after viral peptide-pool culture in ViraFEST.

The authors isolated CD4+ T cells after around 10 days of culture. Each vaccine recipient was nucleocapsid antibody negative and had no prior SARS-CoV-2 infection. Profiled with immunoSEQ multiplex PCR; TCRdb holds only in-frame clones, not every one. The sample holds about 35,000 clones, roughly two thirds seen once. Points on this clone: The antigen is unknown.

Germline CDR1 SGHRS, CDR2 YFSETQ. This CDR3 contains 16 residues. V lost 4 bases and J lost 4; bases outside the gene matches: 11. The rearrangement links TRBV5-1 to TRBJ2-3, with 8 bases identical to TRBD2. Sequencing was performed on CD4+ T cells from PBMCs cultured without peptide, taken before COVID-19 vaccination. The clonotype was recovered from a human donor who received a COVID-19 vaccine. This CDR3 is CASSPGGGRRADTQYF. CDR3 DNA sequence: TGCGCCAGCAGCCCAGGAGGCGGGAGGCGGGCAGATACGCAGTATTTT.